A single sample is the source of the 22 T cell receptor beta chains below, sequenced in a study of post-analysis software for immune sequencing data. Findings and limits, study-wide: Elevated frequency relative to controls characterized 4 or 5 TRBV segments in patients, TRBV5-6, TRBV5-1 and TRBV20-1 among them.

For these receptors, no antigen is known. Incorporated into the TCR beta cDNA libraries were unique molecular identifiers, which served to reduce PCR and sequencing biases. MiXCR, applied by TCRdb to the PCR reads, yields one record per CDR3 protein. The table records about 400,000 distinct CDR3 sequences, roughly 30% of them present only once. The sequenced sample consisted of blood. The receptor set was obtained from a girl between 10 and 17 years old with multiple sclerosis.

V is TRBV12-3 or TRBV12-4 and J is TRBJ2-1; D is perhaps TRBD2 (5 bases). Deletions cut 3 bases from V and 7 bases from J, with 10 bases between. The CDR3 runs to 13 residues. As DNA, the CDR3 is TGTGCCAGCAGTTTCGAGGGTGTTAATGAGCAGTTCTTC. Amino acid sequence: CASSFEGVNEQFF.

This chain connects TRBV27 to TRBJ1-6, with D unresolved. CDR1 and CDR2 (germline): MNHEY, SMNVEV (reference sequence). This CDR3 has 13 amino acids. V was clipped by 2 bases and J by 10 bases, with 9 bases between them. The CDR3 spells CASSLGRASPLHF. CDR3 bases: TGTGCCAGCAGTTTAGGAAGGGCGTCACCCCTCCACTTT.

Written as DNA, the CDR3 is TGTGCCAGCAGCCCCTCCGGGACTATGAACACCGGGGAGCTGTTTTTT. Amino acid sequence: CASSPSGTMNTGELFF. The chain joins TRBV6-5 to TRBJ2-2; 7 bases line up with TRBD2. This CDR3 region has 16 residues. V trimming: 6 bases; J trimming: 1 base; junction bases outside the gene matches: 8. Germline CDR1 is MNHEY and CDR2 is SVGAGI.

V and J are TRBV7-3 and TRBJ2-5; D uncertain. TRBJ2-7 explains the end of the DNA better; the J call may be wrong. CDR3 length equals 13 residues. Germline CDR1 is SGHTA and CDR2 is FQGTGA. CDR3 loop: CASSTSGVDEQYF. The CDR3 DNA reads TGTGCCAGCAGCACCTCGGGCGTGGACGAGCAGTACTTC.

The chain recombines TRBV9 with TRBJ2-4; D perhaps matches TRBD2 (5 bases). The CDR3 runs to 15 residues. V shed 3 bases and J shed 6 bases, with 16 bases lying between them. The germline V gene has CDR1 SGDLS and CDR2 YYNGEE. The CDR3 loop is CASSAYSTGINIQYF. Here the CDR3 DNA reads TGTGCCAGCAGCGCGTACAGTACCGGGATAAACATTCAGTACTTC.

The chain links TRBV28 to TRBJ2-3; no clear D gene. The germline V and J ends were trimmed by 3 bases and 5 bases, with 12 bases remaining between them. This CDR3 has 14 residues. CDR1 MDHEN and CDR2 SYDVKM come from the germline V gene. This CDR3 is CASSFLVGKDTQYF. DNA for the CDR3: TGTGCCAGCAGTTTCTTAGTGGGCAAAGATACGCAGTATTTT.

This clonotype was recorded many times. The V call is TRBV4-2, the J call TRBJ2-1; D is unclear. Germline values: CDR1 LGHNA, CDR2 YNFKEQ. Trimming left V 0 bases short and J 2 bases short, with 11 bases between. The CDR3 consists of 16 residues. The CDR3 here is CASSQDLSPAYNEQFF. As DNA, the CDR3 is TGTGCCAGCAGCCAAGATCTGAGCCCAGCCTACAATGAGCAGTTCTTC.

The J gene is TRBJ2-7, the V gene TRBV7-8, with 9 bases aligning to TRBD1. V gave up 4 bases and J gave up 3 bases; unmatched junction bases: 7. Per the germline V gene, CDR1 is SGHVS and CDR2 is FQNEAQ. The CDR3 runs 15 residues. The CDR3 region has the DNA TGTGCCAGCAGCTCCTCAGACAGGGGGAACTACGAGCAGTACTTC. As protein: CASSSSDRGNYEQYF.

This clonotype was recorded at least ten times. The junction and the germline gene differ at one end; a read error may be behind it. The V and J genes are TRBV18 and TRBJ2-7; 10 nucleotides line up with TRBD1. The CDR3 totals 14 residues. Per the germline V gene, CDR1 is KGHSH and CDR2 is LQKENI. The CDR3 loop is CASSPGTGDYEQYF. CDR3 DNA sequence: TGCGCCAGCAGCCCCGGGACAGGGGACTACGAGCAGTACTTC.

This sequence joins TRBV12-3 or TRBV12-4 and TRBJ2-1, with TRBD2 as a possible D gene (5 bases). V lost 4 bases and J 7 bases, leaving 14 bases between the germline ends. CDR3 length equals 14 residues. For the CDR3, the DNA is TGTGCCAGCAGTTCGGGGTCTAAATGGAATGAGCAGTTCTTC. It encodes CASSSGSKWNEQFF.

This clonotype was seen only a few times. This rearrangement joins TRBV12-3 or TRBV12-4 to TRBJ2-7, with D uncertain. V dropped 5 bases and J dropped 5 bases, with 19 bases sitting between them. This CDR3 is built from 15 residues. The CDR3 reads CASSPSQEGWDEQYF. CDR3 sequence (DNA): TGTGCCAGCAGTCCCAGCCAGGAAGGGTGGGACGAGCAGTACTTC.

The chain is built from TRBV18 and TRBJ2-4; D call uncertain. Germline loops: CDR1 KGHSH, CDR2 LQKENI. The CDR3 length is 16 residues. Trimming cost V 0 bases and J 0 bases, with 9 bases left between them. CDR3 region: CASSPPPTVAKNIQYF. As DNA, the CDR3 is TGTGCCAGCTCACCACCCCCCACAGTAGCCAAAAACATTCAGTACTTC. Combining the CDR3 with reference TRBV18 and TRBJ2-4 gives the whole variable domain NAGVMQNPRHLVRRRGQEARLRCSPMKGHSHVYWYRQLPEEGLKFMVYLQKENIIDESGMPKERFSAEFPKEGPSILRIQQVVRGDSAAYFCASSPPPTVAKNIQYFGAGTRLSVL.

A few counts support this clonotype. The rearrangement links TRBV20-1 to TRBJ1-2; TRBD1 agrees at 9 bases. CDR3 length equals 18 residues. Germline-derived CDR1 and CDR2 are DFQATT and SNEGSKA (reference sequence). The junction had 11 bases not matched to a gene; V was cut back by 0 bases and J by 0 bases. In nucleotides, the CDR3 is TGCAGTGCTAGAGATGAATGGGGACAGGGTATAGCTAACTATGGCTACACCTTC. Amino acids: CSARDEWGQGIANYGYTF.

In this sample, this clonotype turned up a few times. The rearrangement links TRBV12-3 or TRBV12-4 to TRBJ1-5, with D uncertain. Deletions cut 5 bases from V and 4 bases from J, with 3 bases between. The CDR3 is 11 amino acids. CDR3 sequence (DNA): TGTGCCAGCAGTGAAAATCAGCCCCAGCATTTT. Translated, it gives CASSENQPQHF.

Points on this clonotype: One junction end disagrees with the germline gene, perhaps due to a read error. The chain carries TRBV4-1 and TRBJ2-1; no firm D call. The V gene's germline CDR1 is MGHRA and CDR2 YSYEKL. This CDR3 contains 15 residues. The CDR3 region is CAGSFSLLGVYEQFF. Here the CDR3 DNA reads TGCGCCGGCAGTTTCTCACTCCTGGGTGTCTATGAGCAGTTCTTC.

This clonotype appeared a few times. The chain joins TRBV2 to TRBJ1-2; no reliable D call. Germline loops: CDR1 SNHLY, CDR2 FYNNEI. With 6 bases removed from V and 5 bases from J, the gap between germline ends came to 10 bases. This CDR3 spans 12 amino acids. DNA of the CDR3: TGTGCCAGCAGCCCGACCGAGTATGGCTACACCTTC. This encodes CASSPTEYGYTF.

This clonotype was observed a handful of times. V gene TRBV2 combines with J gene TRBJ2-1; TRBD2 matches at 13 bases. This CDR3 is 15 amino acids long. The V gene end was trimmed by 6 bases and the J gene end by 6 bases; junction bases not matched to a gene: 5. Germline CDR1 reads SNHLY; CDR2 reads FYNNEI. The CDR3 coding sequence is TGTGCCAGCAGGGCACTAGCGGGGGGGCCCAATGAGCAGTTCTTC. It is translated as CASRALAGGPNEQFF.

The CDR3 here is CASSYGQGITDTQYF. DNA for the CDR3: TGTGCCAGCAGTTACGGGCAGGGTATCACAGATACGCAGTATTTT. This chain connects TRBV6-5 to TRBJ2-3; TRBD1 might be the D (5 bases). Trimming shortened V by 2 bases and J by 2 bases, and 11 bases separated the two germline ends. This CDR3 spans 15 amino acids. Per the germline V gene, CDR1 is MNHEY and CDR2 is SVGAGI.

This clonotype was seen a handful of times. The CDR3 here is CSARPLELDTQYF. The CDR3 DNA follows: TGCAGTGCTAGGCCCCTTGAGTTAGATACGCAGTATTTT. V is TRBV20-1 and J is TRBJ2-3; D is unresolved. The CDR3 runs to 13 residues. CDR1 is DFQATT, CDR2 SNEGSKA, per germline (reference sequence). V lost 3 bases to trimming and J lost 5 bases, with 12 bases between them.

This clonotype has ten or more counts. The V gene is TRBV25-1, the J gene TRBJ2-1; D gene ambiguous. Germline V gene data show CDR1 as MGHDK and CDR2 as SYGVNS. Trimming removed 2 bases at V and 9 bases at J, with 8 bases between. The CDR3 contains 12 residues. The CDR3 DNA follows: TGTGCCAGCAGTGAACAGCCTGGTGAGCAGTTCTTC. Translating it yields CASSEQPGEQFF.

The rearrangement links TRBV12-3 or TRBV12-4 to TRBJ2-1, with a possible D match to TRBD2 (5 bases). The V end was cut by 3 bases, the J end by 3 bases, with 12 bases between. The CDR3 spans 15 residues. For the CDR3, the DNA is TGTGCCAGCAGTTTGGAGGAAGCCAGCTACAATGAGCAGTTCTTC. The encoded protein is CASSLEEASYNEQFF.

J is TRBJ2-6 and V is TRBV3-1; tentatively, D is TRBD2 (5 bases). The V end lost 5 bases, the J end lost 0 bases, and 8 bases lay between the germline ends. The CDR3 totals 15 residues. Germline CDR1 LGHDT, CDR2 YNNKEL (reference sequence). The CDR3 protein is CASSYGLSGANVLTF. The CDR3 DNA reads TGTGCCAGCAGCTACGGACTCTCTGGGGCCAACGTCCTGACTTTC. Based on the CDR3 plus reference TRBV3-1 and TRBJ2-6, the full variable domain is DTAVSQTPKYLVTQMGNDKSIKCEQNLGHDTMYWYKQDSKKFLKIMFSYNNKELIINETVPNRFSPKSPDKAHLNLHINSLELGDSAVYFCASSYGLSGANVLTFGAGSRLTVL.